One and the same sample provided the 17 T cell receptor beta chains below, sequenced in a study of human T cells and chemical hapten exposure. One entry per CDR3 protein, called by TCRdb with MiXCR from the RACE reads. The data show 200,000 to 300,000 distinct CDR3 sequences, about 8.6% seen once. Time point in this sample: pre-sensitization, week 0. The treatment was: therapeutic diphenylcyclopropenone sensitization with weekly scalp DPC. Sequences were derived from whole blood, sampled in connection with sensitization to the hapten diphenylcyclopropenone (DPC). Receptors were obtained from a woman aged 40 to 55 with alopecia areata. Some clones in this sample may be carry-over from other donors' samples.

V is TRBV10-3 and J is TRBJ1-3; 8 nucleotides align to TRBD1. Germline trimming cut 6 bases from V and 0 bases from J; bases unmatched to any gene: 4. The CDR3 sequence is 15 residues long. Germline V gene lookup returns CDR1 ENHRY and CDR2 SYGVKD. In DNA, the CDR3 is TGTGCCATCAGCTGGACAGGGAACTCTGGAAACACCATATATTTT. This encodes CAISWTGNSGNTIYF.

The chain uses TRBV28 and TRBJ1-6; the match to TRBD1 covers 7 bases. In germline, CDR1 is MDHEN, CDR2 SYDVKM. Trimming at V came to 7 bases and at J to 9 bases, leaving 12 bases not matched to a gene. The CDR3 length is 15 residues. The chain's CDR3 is CASILSGTEGSPLHF. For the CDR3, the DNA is TGTGCCAGCATCCTCTCCGGGACAGAAGGTTCACCCCTCCACTTT.

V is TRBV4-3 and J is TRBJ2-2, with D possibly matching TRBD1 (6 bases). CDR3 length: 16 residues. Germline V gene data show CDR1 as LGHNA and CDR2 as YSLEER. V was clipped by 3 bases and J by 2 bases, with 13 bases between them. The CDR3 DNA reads TGCGCCAGCAGCCAGGGTGACAGGACCAACACCGGGGAGCTGTTTTTT. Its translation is CASSQGDRTNTGELFF.

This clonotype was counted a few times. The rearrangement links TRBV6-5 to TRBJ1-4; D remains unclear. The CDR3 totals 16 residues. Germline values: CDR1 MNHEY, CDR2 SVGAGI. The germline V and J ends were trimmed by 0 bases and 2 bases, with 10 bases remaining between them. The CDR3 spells CASSYSFAATNEKLFF. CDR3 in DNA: TGTGCCAGCAGTTACTCTTTCGCCGCCACTAATGAAAAACTGTTTTTT.

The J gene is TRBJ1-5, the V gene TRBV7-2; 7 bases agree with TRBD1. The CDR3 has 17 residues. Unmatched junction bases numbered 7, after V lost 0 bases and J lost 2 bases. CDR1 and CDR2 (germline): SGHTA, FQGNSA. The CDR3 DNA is TGTGCCAGCAGCTTAGCAGCAGGGGGAGACGGCAATCAGCCCCAGCATTTT. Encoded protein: CASSLAAGGDGNQPQHF.

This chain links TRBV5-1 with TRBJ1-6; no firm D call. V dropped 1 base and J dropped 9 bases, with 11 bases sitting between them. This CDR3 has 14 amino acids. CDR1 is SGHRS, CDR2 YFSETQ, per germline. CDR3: CASSLTSTSSPLHF. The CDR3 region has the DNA TGCGCCAGCAGCTTGACCAGCACCAGTTCACCCCTCCACTTT.

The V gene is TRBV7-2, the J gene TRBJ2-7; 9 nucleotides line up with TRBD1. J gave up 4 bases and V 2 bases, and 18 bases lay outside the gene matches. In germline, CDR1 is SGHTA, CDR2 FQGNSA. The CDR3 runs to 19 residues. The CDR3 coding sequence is TGTGCCAGCAGCTTACGGACAGGGACAGGGAGATTGCTGCCGTACGAGCAGTACTTC. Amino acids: CASSLRTGTGRLLPYEQYF.

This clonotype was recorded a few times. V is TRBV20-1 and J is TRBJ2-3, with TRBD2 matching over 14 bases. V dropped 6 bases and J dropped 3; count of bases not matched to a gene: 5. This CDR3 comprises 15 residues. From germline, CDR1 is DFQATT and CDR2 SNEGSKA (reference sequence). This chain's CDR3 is CSAGGTSGRTDTQYF. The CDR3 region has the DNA TGCAGTGCAGGCGGGACTAGCGGGAGAACAGATACGCAGTATTTT.

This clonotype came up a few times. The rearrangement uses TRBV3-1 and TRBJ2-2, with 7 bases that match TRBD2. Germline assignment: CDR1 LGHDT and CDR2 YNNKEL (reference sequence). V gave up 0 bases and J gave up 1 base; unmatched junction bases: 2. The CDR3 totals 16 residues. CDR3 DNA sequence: TGTGCCAGCAGCCAAGATCCGGGAGGGAACACCGGGGAGCTGTTTTTT. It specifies CASSQDPGGNTGELFF.

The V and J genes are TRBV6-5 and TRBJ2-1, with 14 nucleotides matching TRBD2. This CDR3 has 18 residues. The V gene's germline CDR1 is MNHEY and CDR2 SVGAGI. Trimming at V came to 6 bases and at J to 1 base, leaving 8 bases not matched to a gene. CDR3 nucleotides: TGTGCCAGCAGCGAAATAGGACTAGCGGGAGGTTCCTACAATGAGCAGTTCTTC. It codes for CASSEIGLAGGSYNEQFF.

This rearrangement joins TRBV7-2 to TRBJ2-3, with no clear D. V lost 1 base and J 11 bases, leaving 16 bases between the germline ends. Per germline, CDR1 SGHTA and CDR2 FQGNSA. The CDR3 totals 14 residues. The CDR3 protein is CASSLELLEPQQYF. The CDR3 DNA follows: TGTGCCAGCAGCTTAGAACTGTTGGAGCCCCAGCAGTATTTT.

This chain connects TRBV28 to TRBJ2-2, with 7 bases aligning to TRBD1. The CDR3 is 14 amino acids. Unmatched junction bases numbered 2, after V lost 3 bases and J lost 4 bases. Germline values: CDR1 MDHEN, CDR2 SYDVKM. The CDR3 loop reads CASSLGTATGELFF. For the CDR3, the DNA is TGTGCCAGCAGTTTGGGGACAGCCACCGGGGAGCTGTTTTTT.

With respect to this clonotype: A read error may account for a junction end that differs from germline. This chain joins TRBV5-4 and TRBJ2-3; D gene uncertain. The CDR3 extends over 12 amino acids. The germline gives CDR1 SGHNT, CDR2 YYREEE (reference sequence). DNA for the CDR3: TGTGCCAGCAACTTGGTTGCAGATACGCAGTATTTT. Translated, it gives CASNLVADTQYF.

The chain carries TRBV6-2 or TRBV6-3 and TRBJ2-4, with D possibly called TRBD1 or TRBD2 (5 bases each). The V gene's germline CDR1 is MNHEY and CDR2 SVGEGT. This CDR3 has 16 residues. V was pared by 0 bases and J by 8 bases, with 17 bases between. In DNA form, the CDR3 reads TGTGCCAGCAGTTACTCAGTCGGGACCTTGAGGCACATTCAGTACTTC. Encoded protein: CASSYSVGTLRHIQYF.

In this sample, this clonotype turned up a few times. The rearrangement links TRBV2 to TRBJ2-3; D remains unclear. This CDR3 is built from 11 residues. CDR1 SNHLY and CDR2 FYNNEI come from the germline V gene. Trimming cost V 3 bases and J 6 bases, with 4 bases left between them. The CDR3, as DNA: TGTGCCAGCAGTGAGGGGGATACGCAGTATTTT. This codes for CASSEGDTQYF.

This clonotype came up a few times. CDR3 nucleotides: TGTGCCAGCAGCTCCGCGGGAGGGCTTCGGGGAGAGCAGTACTTC. As protein: CASSSAGGLRGEQYF. This sequence joins TRBV7-6 and TRBJ2-7, with 9 positions matching TRBD2. Germline V gene sequence: CDR1 SGHVS, CDR2 FNYEAQ. This CDR3 comprises 15 residues. With V trimmed by 4 bases and J by 7 bases, 11 bases remained unmatched.

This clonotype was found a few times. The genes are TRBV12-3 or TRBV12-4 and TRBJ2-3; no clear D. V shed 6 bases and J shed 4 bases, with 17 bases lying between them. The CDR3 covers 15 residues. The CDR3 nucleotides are TGTGCCAGCAGCATCCGGACCGACTGGGCAGATACGCAGTATTTT. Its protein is CASSIRTDWADTQYF.